These 13 T cell receptor beta chains originate from one sample sequenced in a study of radiation and T cells in renal cell carcinoma. Sequencing was performed with immunoSEQ multiplex PCR; in TCRdb, only in-frame clones are kept and a portion is missing. The sample comprises approximately 120,000 clones, about four fifths of which are singletons, and around 2.8% rests with the top ten. Stated time point: baseline pretreatment blood. Treatment described: 15 Gy SBRT to primary tumor, nephrectomy 4 weeks later. Material: blood, obtained from a patient whose treatment included radiotherapy and nephrectomy. All receptors come from a woman aged 55 to 70 with renal cell carcinoma.

V is TRBV6-1 and J is TRBJ2-7; the match to TRBD1 covers 7 bases. The CDR3 extends over 12 amino acids. CDR1 and CDR2 (germline): MNHNS, SASEGT. Losses at the gene ends were 6 bases for V and 4 bases for J; bases not matched to a gene: 3. CDR3 protein: CASSPQGYEQYF. CDR3 nucleotide sequence: TGTGCCAGCAGCCCACAGGGGTACGAGCAGTACTTC.

This chain connects TRBV18 to TRBJ2-2, with D maybe TRBD2 (5 bases). The CDR3 sequence is 14 residues long. Germline CDR1 and CDR2: KGHSH and LQKENI. The V end was cut by 4 bases, the J end by 1 base, with 7 bases between. The DNA for the CDR3 is TGTGCCAGCTCACAAGGAGGGAACACCGGGGAGCTGTTTTTT. Amino acid sequence: CASSQGGNTGELFF.

The J gene is TRBJ2-7, the V gene TRBV2; D is uncertain. CDR1 and CDR2 (germline): SNHLY, FYNNEI. The CDR3 spans 13 residues. The V end lost 4 bases, the J end lost 3 bases, and 10 bases lay between the germline ends. CDR3 region: CASSATGGYEQYF. The CDR3 nucleotides read TGTGCCAGCAGTGCTACTGGCGGCTACGAGCAGTACTTC.

The rearrangement uses TRBV7-3 and TRBJ2-2; D not resolved. V lost 6 bases, J lost 1 base, and 3 bases lay in between. From germline, CDR1 is SGHTA and CDR2 FQGTGA. This CDR3 region has 12 residues. The DNA of the CDR3 is TGTGCCAGCAGTTGGAACACCGGGGAGCTGTTTTTT. As protein: CASSWNTGELFF.

The chain links TRBV6-1 to TRBJ1-2, with D tentatively TRBD1 (5 bases). The CDR3 extends over 15 amino acids. V was trimmed by 2 bases and J by 4 bases, leaving 14 bases between them. Germline V gene sequence: CDR1 MNHNS, CDR2 SASEGT. CDR3 DNA: TGTGCCAGCAGTGAATACACGGGACGGGGCTATGGCTACACCTTC. It codes for CASSEYTGRGYGYTF.

The V call is TRBV9, the J call TRBJ2-5; 7 positions agree with TRBD1. CDR3 length equals 13 residues. The germline CDR1 and CDR2 sequences are SGDLS and YYNGEE. Trimming cost V 0 bases and J 6 bases; bases outside gene matches: 2. The CDR3 loop is CASSVERGQTQYF. The CDR3, as DNA: TGTGCCAGCAGCGTAGAAAGGGGGCAGACCCAGTACTTC.

The J gene is TRBJ1-5, the V gene TRBV19, with D possibly being TRBD1 (5 bases). Germline values: CDR1 LNHDA, CDR2 SQIVND (reference sequence). The CDR3 totals 17 residues. V lost 0 bases, J lost 3 bases, and 15 bases lay in between. In DNA, the CDR3 is TGTGCCAGTAGTATAGATGCTTCGACAGTGAACAATCAGCCCCAGCATTTT. Its translation: CASSIDASTVNNQPQHF.

This clone has a handful of counts. The chain employs TRBV19 and TRBJ2-1; TRBD1 matches 8 bases. Germline V lookup: CDR1 LNHDA, CDR2 SQIVND (reference sequence). J was trimmed by 12 bases and V by 5 bases; bases with no gene match: 3. The CDR3 covers 11 residues. The chain's CDR3 is CASSYGTGQFF. The CDR3 DNA sequence: TGTGCCAGTAGTTACGGGACAGGGCAGTTCTTC.

J is TRBJ1-5 and V is TRBV10-3, with TRBD1 as a possible D gene (5 bases). The V and J ends lost 10 bases and 2 bases respectively, with 21 bases between them. In germline, CDR1 is ENHRY, CDR2 SYGVKD. The CDR3 contains 16 residues. In DNA, the CDR3 is TGTGCCACCGATACGGGGCAGGCGGGCGGCAATCAGCCCCAGCATTTT. It encodes CATDTGQAGGNQPQHF.

This clone was recorded once. The J gene is TRBJ1-5, the V gene TRBV7-9; unclear D gene. The germline CDR1 and CDR2 sequences are SEHNR and FQNEAQ (reference sequence). This CDR3 region has 16 residues. V lost 1 base and J lost 4, with 14 bases in between. In nucleotides, the CDR3 is TGTGCCAGCAGCTTAGGTGGCAGCGGGGAAAATCAGCCCCAGCATTTT. The encoded protein is CASSLGGSGENQPQHF.

V is TRBV19 and J is TRBJ2-5; 9 bases align to TRBD2. The germline CDR1 and CDR2 sequences are LNHDA and SQIVND (reference sequence). The V segment lost 2 bases and the J segment 2 bases; nucleotides outside the gene matches: 3. This CDR3 has 15 residues. The CDR3 protein is CASSITSGPQETQYF. The CDR3 coding sequence is TGTGCCAGTAGTATAACTAGCGGGCCACAAGAGACCCAGTACTTC.

J is TRBJ2-1 and V is TRBV7-2; 11 bases fit TRBD2. CDR1 is SGHTA, CDR2 FQGNSA, per germline. This CDR3 region has 18 residues. J lost 9 bases, V lost 2 bases, and 15 bases had no gene match. Written as DNA, the CDR3 is TGTGCCAGCAGCTTAAGGGGGCCTAGCGGGAGGATCCATCGTGAGCAGTTCTTC. Amino acids: CASSLRGPSGRIHREQFF. The full variable domain, in which reference TRBV7-2 and TRBJ2-1 provide the parts outside the CDR3, is GAGVSQSPSNKVTEKGKDVELRCDPISGHTALYWYRQSLGQGLEFLIYFQGNSAPDKSGLPSDRFSAERTGGSVSTLTIQRTQQEDSAVYLCASSLRGPSGRIHREQFFGPGTRLTVL.

The chain links TRBV6-1 to TRBJ1-5, with 9 bases matching TRBD1. This CDR3 region has 16 residues. The ends lost 4 bases at V and 3 bases at J; junction bases unmatched: 7. Germline V gives CDR1 MNHNS, CDR2 SASEGT. Here the CDR3 reads CASSARTGAFNQPQHF. The DNA for the CDR3 is TGTGCCAGCAGTGCCAGGACAGGGGCCTTCAATCAGCCCCAGCATTTT.